The 13 T cell receptor beta chains listed next were all sequenced from one sample in a study of technical replicates of blood from four donors (dated by TCRdb to about 2017). The library came from the immunoSEQ multiplex PCR assay. This immuneACCESS table, as held by TCRdb, lists in-frame sequences with V and J called but not all clones. Of the missing ones, under half trace to an unresolved V gene in checked studies; the others have no known cause. Counted in this sample were tens of thousands of clones; nearly 98% of them appeared once. The top ten clonotypes cover roughly 0.3% of the sample. Input material: T cells isolated from PBMCs. The receptors shown here come from a human donor in good health.

The chain uses TRBV30 and TRBJ2-7; no definite D call. CDR3 length: 13 residues. The germline V gene has CDR1 GTSNPN and CDR2 SVGIG (reference sequence). V lost 2 bases, J lost 1 base, and 9 bases lay in between. CDR3 bases: TGTGCCTGGAGTTCAGAACCGTCCTACGAGCAGTACTTC. It translates to CAWSSEPSYEQYF.

This chain joins TRBV11-2 and TRBJ1-1; TRBD1 might be the D (6 bases). V lost 1 base and J 3 bases, leaving 9 bases between the germline ends. Germline loops: CDR1 SGHAT, CDR2 FQNNGV. This CDR3 is built from 14 residues. Here the CDR3 reads CASSLAGADTEAFF. CDR3 DNA: TGTGCCAGCAGCTTAGCAGGGGCTGACACTGAAGCTTTCTTT.

This clone was seen just once. The genes are TRBV4-1 and TRBJ1-3, with 9 bases identical to TRBD1. V gave up 4 bases and J gave up 1 base; unmatched junction bases: 2. The CDR3 sequence is 15 residues long. Germline values: CDR1 MGHRA, CDR2 YSYEKL. Here the CDR3 DNA reads TGCGCCAGCAGCCGCGACAGGGGGTCTGGAAACACCATATATTTT. Translation gives CASSRDRGSGNTIYF.

The J gene is TRBJ2-2, the V gene TRBV12-5; TRBD2 matches 13 bases. The CDR3 is 16 amino acids. Germline V CDR1 and CDR2: LGHNT, FRNRAP. V trimming: 8 bases; J trimming: 0 bases; junction bases outside the gene matches: 3. CDR3 in amino acids: CASKLAGGSNTGELFF. The CDR3 DNA reads as TGTGCTAGTAAACTAGCGGGAGGGTCGAACACCGGGGAGCTGTTTTTT.

V usage is TRBV5-5 and J usage is TRBJ2-2; tentatively, D is TRBD1 (6 bases). The length of the CDR3 is 15 residues. The germline V gene has CDR1 SGHKS and CDR2 YYEKEE (reference sequence). Trimming removed 0 bases from V and 2 bases from J, with 8 bases in between. The CDR3 coding sequence is TGTGCCAGCAGCTTGGCACAGGGTAACACCGGGGAGCTGTTTTTT. Protein sequence: CASSLAQGNTGELFF.

The chain carries TRBV11-3 and TRBJ1-1; 10 nucleotides match TRBD1. Germline-derived CDR1 and CDR2 are SGHNT and YENEEA. V lost 2 bases to trimming and J lost 4 bases; unmatched junction nucleotides: 1. The CDR3 is made up of 14 amino acids. The CDR3 DNA reads as TGTGCCAGCAGCTTAAGGACAGGGGGCACTGAAGCTTTCTTT. Its translation is CASSLRTGGTEAFF. Together with reference TRBV11-3 and TRBJ1-1, the CDR3 gives the full variable domain: EAGVVQSPRYKIIEKKQPVAFWCNPISGHNTLYWYLQNLGQGPELLIRYENEEAVDDSQLPKDRFSAERLKGVDSTLKIQPAELGDSAVYLCASSLRTGGTEAFFGQGTRLTVV.

CDR3 nucleotide sequence: TGTGCCAGCAGTGCCAGTGCGGGACAGGGGGCCCGAATCTACGAGCAGTACTTC. It yields the protein CASSASAGQGARIYEQYF. The chain recombines TRBV28 with TRBJ2-7, with 12 bases fitting TRBD1. The CDR3 contains 18 residues. Germline V gene lookup returns CDR1 MDHEN and CDR2 SYDVKM. Trimming cost V 5 bases and J 3 bases; bases outside gene matches: 14.

The chain joins TRBV27 to TRBJ1-1, with D unresolved. The CDR3 spans 13 residues. The V gene lost 6 bases and the J gene lost 1 base, with 9 bases spanning the gap. In germline, CDR1 is MNHEY, CDR2 SMNVEV (reference sequence). CDR3 amino acids: CASRLITNTEAFF. In DNA form, the CDR3 reads TGTGCCAGCAGACTAATTACGAACACTGAAGCTTTCTTT.

The V call is TRBV27, the J call TRBJ1-5; tentatively, D is TRBD1 (5 bases). V was shortened by 7 bases and J by 7 bases, with 23 bases between the two germline ends. Germline values: CDR1 MNHEY, CDR2 SMNVEV (reference sequence). This CDR3 comprises 16 residues. The CDR3, as DNA: TGTGCCAGCACCCCCAGTGGGGGGGAGGTAGGGCAGCCCCAGCATTTT. Translation: CASTPSGGEVGQPQHF.

The chain recombines TRBV6-6 with TRBJ2-3; D not certain. The length of the CDR3 is 14 residues. Germline V lookup: CDR1 MNHNY, CDR2 SVGAGI (reference sequence). V lost 4 bases to trimming and J lost 4 bases, with 12 bases between them. The CDR3 protein is CASSLSGPPDTQYF. The CDR3 DNA sequence: TGTGCCAGCAGTTTATCAGGTCCCCCAGATACGCAGTATTTT.

This chain uses TRBV9 with TRBJ2-1; 8 bases agree with TRBD2. Trimming removed 0 bases from V and 8 bases from J; junction bases left unmatched: 7. Per germline, CDR1 SGDLS and CDR2 YYNGEE. CDR3 length equals 15 residues. As DNA, the CDR3 is TGTGCCAGCAGCGTAGAGGGGGTCGGGAGGGATGAGCAGTTCTTC. This codes for CASSVEGVGRDEQFF.

The chain has TRBV19 and TRBJ1-5; a weak D match, TRBD1 (5 bases). Germline CDR1 is LNHDA and CDR2 is SQIVND (reference sequence). The CDR3 contains 15 residues. V lost 6 bases and J 2 bases, leaving 14 bases between the germline ends. The chain's CDR3 is CASRESAGGNQPQHF. The DNA for the CDR3 is TGTGCCAGTAGGGAGTCTGCGGGGGGCAATCAGCCCCAGCATTTT.

V is TRBV15 and J is TRBJ1-1; weak D call: TRBD1 (5 bases). Trimming cost V 6 bases and J 0 bases, with 11 bases left between them. Germline CDR1 and CDR2: LNHNV and YYDKDF (reference sequence). There are 14 residues in the CDR3. The CDR3 DNA reads TGTGCCACCAGTCAGGGCGAATTGAACACTGAAGCTTTCTTT. This gives the protein CATSQGELNTEAFF. The full variable domain, with the rest looked up from reference TRBV15 and TRBJ1-1, is DAMVIQNPRYQVTQFGKPVTLSCSQTLNHNVMYWYQQKSSQAPKLLFHYYDKDFNNEADTPDNFQSRRPNTSFCFLDIRSPGLGDTAMYLCATSQGELNTEAFFGQGTRLTVV.